This T cell receptor (beta chain) was captured in a study of T cells in Graves' hyperthyroidism and ophthalmopathy. The CDR3 runs 13 residues. Looked up from germline, CDR1 is MNHNS and CDR2 is SASEGT. With V trimmed by 4 bases and J by 1 base, 0 bases remained unmatched. Broader study findings: Ophthalmopathy and stable hyperthyroidism were told apart by a 13 V-J model.

Authors of the study amplified TCR beta CDR3 regions from RNA transcripts. The HTBI primer set served for first-round RT-PCR of the TCR CDR3. TCRdb recomputed calls from the multiplex PCR reads with MiXCR, one row per CDR3 protein. The repertoire holds fewer than 650,000 distinct CDR3 sequences, with about 14% as singletons. Clinical symptoms, serum thyroxine, TRAb, thyroid ultrasound and orbital computed tomography established diagnosis. There are many counts of this clonotype. Its antigen is not known. The sequence was obtained from a woman in her 40s with Graves' ophthalmopathy. Input material: blood. V gene TRBV6-1 combines with J gene TRBJ2-7, with 8 nucleotides matching TRBD1. This CDR3 reads CASSGQGSYEQYF. The CDR3 DNA sequence: TGTGCCAGCAGTGGACAGGGGTCCTACGAGCAGTACTTC.